This note documents a single TCR beta chain sequence. This clone's antigen is unknown. No base quality information exists; no much larger clone differs at one position. The data are from a study of PD-L1 blockade in urothelial cancer (dated by TCRdb to 2017 to 2019). About the study as a whole: Therapy was started in the mid-2010s for all patients, and atezolizumab 1,200 mg was administered intravenously every 3 weeks. Blood samples gave median yields of about 150,000 T cells and 65,000 to 85,000 unique TCRs, along with a median clonality of 0.080. Several patients achieved durable clinical benefit and 20 did not. Patients had an ECOG performance status of 0 or 1 and had received between 0 and 3 prior chemotherapy regimens. In the same patients, pretreatment tumors underwent whole exome sequencing and RNA sequencing in addition to TCR sequencing. Blood samples were analyzed at two time points: 3 weeks after treatment start (second dose) and 6 weeks after treatment start. The study, an exploratory multi-omic analysis, examined somatic, immune and clinical correlates of response to PD-L1 blockade with atezolizumab in urothelial cancer. Durable clinical benefit was defined as progression-free survival longer than 6 months, and TCR features were also tested against progression-free and overall survival. About 85% of the roughly 29 patients were identified as males with urothelial cancer of bladder origin, and a prior smoking history was reported by 18 of 29 patients. Pretreatment blood TCR-seq was available for nearly 30 patients, at least one posttreatment blood collection was obtained for approximately 25 patients, and tumor TCR-seq was available for approximately 25 patients. TCR sequencing covered pretreatment tumor samples and matched, serially collected peripheral blood taken before and after atezolizumab treatment.

Study-level results and caveats: Small sample size (n ≈ 28) and many exploratory analyses mean the results are intended to be hypothesis-generating. Greater expansion of tumor-associated TCR clones in peripheral blood 3 weeks after the start of treatment was observed in patients with durable benefit (n ≈ 20, p = 0.022). A pretreatment peripheral blood TCR clonality below the median was linked to improved progression-free and overall survival.

Inclusive of the bounding cysteine and phenylalanine, the CDR3 is 16 residues long. Just the 48-base CDR3 DNA is kept, in frame starting at base 1. The intended sense of this specimen's time point label: pretreatment peripheral blood. The cohort included roughly 30 patients with locally advanced or metastatic urothelial carcinoma who were treated at Memorial Sloan Kettering on a trial protocol. Peripheral blood mononuclear cells were collected pretreatment and during treatment, with between 1 and 8 total time points per patient. The Qiagen DNeasy Blood extraction kit was used to purify genomic DNA from total PBMCs and tumor samples. PBMCs were collected pretreatment and during treatment and were isolated and stored as previously described. Synthetic TCR analog templates were spiked into each PCR to estimate absolute template abundance from read counts. The immunoSEQ assay used bias-controlled V and J gene primers to amplify TCRbeta CDR3 regions from genomic DNA. Sequencing of rearranged TCRbeta segments was done at approximately 20X coverage. The authors processed their data as follows. Clustering was used to correct sequencing errors, and CDR3s were annotated against IMGT to assign V, D and J genes. Only productive TCRbeta rearrangements were used in downstream analyses, excluding out-of-frame or stop-codon sequences. Clonality was computed as one minus Shannon entropy normalized by the log of the number of unique productive sequences. Clones differing between time points or between blood and tumor were identified by Fisher's exact test with Benjamini-Hochberg correction at adjusted p below 0.01. This immuneACCESS table, as held by TCRdb, lists in-frame sequences with V and J called but not all clones. Of the missing ones, under half trace to an unresolved V gene in checked studies; the others have no known cause. V, J and clone size derive from that table, while D and trimming were established from the DNA sequence. Here the sample has around 35,000 clones; over 75% occur a single time. The leading ten clones occupy less than 20% of the sample.

This chain joins TRBV21-1 to TRBJ2-3; TRBD1 reflects the table's D call only, with no check against the DNA. TRBV21-1 corresponds to a pseudogene. Here the sequenced sample was PBMCs, taken around atezolizumab (anti-PD-L1) treatment. The sequence was obtained from a man in his sixties with urothelial cancer. The CDR3 in this case is CASSKAGAGCTDTQYF. The DNA sequence is TGTGCCAGCAGCAAAGCGGGGGCAGGATGCACAGATACGCAGTATTTT.